This entry is about one TCR beta chain. This clone's antigen is unknown. Base qualities were left out, and no much larger clone turns up one base away. This sample is part of a study of blood T cell repertoires in COVID-19 (dated by TCRdb to the early 2020s). Turning to the overall study: Samples from collaborators originated in the United States, Italy and Spain and spanned both the acute and convalescent phases of COVID-19. The material from the prospective study consisted of cDNA or gDNA derived from T cells, B-cell-depleted T cells, or PBMCs. Deeply sampled blood TCRbeta repertoires from subjects exposed to, actively infected with, or recovered from COVID-19 were included in the dataset. The samples were drawn from the first 160 participants of the ongoing ImmuneRACE study and from 1,200 or so subjects provided by 6 global collaborators. The repertoires were made available in a free public database intended to serve as a resource for research on the immune response to SARS-CoV-2. Nearly every sample came with metadata listing a de-identified subject ID, COVID-19 status, age in years and sex. Where available, HLA class I and class II types were taken from metadata supplied by the sample provider and were not determined by assay-based typing.

A second Seattle source provided samples from volunteer blood donors who had recovered from COVID-19. Collaborating institutions collected whole blood in K2EDTA tubes following their own protocols. For TCRbeta analysis, collaborators shipped samples in one of three forms: frozen whole blood, isolated PBMCs, or DNA extracted from either of those sample types. Overall study results and their limits: The amount of clinical and demographic metadata varied by source and participant and was provided uncurated.

TCRbeta CDR3 regions were amplified from genomic DNA by means of the immunoSEQ Assay, a bias-controlled multiplex PCR. In the authors' own workflow: Within the assay, amplification of reference gene primers was used to estimate how many nucleated cells each sample contained. Sequence reads were collapsed and filtered to measure the absolute abundance of every unique TCRbeta CDR3 rearrangement. For each sample, productive Simpson clonality was calculated by taking the square root of Simpson's diversity index across productive rearrangements. Imported from immuneACCESS, the table was reduced by TCRdb to in-frame sequences with V and J called. These copies leave out some clones; in studies compared against another copy, an unresolved V gene accounts for under half, and the cause of the remainder is not known. Clone size and V and J calls were adopted from that table, with D and trimming inferred from the DNA. Within this sample are 210,000 or so clones, with nearly 90% of them counted one time only. Of the sample, roughly 12% falls within the top ten clones.

The material sequenced was peripheral blood. The sequence derives from a woman under 30 who had recovered from COVID-19.

The nucleotide sequence is given as TGCAGCGTTGGTAGGGGCGGCTATGGCTACACCTTC. This codes for CSVGRGGYGYTF. The rearranged chain carries TRBV29-1 and TRBJ1-2; the D region possibly corresponds to TRBD1 (5 bases align). V is pared back by 4 bases and J by 4 bases, with 10 bases lying between the germline termini. The CDR3 holds 12 amino acids from the cysteine to the phenylalanine. The only DNA kept is the CDR3, 36 bases in frame from the first base. The germline V gene specifies SQVTM as CDR1 and ANQGSEA as CDR2.